This TCR beta chain was retrieved from a study of blood T cells in healthy people across ages. Findings and caveats of the study: Percentage of naive T cells showed a strong correlation with TCR beta diversity.

Samples each yielded at least 5 micrograms of total RNA. Together with a sample-barcoded 5' primer, a J-beta primer mix was included in a second PCR lasting 7 to 11 cycles. TCRdb re-analysed the 5' RACE reads in MiXCR, keeping a single row per CDR3 protein. In the table there are about 1.6 million distinct CDR3 sequences, roughly 32% of which are singletons. In regard to this clonotype: Its antigen remains unidentified.

The CDR3 length is 14 residues. V lost 5 bases and J 1 base, leaving 11 bases between the germline ends. The V gene's germline CDR1 is SGHTA and CDR2 FQGNSA. The sample taken for sequencing was blood. The receptor was derived from a woman in her twenties or thirties in good health. The chain links TRBV7-2 to TRBJ2-5; D gene ambiguous. The CDR3 coding sequence is TGTGCCAGCAGCCCAAGGCCTATCCAAGAGACCCAGTACTTC. Translated, it gives CASSPRPIQETQYF.